What follows describes a single T cell receptor beta chain. The antigen is unknown. Assay used: immunoSEQ multiplex PCR; TCRdb lists only in-frame clones, some missing. The sample lists 55,000 to 70,000 clones, 75% to 90% occurring once. This record comes from a study of a mutant IDH1 vaccine in newly diagnosed glioma. Trimming removed 1 base at V and 0 bases at J, with 7 bases between. The CDR3 contains 14 residues. CDR1 and CDR2 from the germline V gene are SGHDT and YYEEEE. The time point is: week 11, during vaccination. Each dose of the vaccine consisted of 300 ug of mutant IDH1 20-mer peptide, with topical imiquimod. In every donor, the tumor was a new WHO grade 3 or 4 IDH1-mutant, ATRX-lost astrocytoma.

The source of this sequence is a man in his forties with glioma. Here the sequenced sample was PBMCs, taken from a glioma patient whose treatment included an IDH1 peptide vaccine. The chain joins TRBV5-6 to TRBJ2-5; D is uncertain. In nucleotides, the CDR3 is TGTGCCAGCAGCTTGTTGCGGAACCAAGAGACCCAGTACTTC. Protein: CASSLLRNQETQYF.